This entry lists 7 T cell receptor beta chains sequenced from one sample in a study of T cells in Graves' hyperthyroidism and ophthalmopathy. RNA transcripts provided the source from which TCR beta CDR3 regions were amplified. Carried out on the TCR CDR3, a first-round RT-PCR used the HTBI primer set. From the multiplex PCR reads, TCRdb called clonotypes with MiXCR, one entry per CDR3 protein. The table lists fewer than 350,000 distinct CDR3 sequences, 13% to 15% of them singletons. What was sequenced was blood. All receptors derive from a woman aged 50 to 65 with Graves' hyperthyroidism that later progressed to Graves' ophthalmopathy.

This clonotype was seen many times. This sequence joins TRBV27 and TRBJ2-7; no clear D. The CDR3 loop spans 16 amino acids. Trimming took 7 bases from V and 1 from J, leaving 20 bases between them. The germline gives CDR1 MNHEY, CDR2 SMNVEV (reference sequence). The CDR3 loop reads CASKANGLLASYEQYF. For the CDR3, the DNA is TGTGCCAGCAAGGCGAACGGGCTTCTGGCTTCCTACGAGCAGTACTTC.

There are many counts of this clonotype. For the CDR3, the DNA is TGTGCCAGTAGTATTGTAGCGAACACTGAAGCTTTCTTT. It codes for CASSIVANTEAFF. The rearrangement uses TRBV19 and TRBJ1-1; D call uncertain. This CDR3 is built from 13 residues. Germline V CDR1 and CDR2: LNHDA, SQIVND (reference sequence). The ends were cut back, 3 bases at V and 1 base at J, with 6 bases in the middle.

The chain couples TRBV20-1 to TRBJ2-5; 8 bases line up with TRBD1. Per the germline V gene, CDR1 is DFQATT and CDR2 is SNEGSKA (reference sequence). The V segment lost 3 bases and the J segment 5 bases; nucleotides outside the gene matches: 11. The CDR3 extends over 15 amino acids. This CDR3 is CSASRQGAQLETQYF. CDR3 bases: TGCAGTGCTAGTAGGCAGGGGGCGCAGTTGGAGACCCAGTACTTC.

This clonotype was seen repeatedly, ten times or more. The CDR3 is CASSLWTSSYEQYF. Written as DNA, the CDR3 is TGTGCCAGCAGTTTATGGACTAGCTCCTACGAGCAGTACTTC. The genes are TRBV28 and TRBJ2-7, with TRBD2 as a possible D gene (6 bases). This CDR3 comprises 14 residues. The V gene lost 0 bases and the J gene lost 0 bases, with 6 bases spanning the gap. Germline V gene lookup returns CDR1 MDHEN and CDR2 SYDVKM.

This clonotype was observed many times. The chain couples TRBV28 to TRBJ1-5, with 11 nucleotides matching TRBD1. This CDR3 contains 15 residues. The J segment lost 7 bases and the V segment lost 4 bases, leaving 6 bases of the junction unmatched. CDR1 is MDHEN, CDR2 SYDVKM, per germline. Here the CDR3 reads CASSSLDRGQQPQHF. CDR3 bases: TGTGCCAGCAGTTCCCTGGACAGGGGGCAACAGCCCCAGCATTTT.

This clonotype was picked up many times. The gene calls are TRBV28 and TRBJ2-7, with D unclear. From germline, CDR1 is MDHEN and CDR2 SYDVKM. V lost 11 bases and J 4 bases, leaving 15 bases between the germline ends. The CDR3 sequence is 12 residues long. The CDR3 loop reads CAAGGRPYEQYF. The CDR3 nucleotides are TGTGCCGCTGGTGGTCGACCTTACGAGCAGTACTTC.

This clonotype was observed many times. CDR3 residues: CASSQDLLAGNYGYTF. The CDR3 DNA sequence: TGTGCCAGCAGCCAAGATCTATTGGCAGGGAACTATGGCTACACCTTC. V and J are TRBV3-1 and TRBJ1-2; D is possibly TRBD1 (5 bases). Trimming shortened V by 0 bases and J by 2 bases, and 13 bases separated the two germline ends. CDR3 length: 16 amino acids. Germline V lookup: CDR1 LGHDT, CDR2 YNNKEL (reference sequence).